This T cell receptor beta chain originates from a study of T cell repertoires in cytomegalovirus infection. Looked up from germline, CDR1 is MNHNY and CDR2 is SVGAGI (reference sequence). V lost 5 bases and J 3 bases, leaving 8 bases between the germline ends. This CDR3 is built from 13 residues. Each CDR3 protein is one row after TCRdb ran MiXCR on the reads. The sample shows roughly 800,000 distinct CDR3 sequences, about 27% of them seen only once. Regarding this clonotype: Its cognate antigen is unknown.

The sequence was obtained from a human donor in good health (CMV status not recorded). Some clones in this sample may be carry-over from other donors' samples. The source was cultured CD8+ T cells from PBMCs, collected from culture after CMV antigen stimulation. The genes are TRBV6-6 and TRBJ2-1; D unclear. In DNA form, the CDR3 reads TGTGCCAGCAGTCCAGTGAACTACAATGAGCAGTTCTTC. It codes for CASSPVNYNEQFF.